One sample yielded the 15 T cell receptor beta chains listed below, sequenced in a study of metastatic and nonmetastatic thyroid tumors. Each patient came to thyroid surgery without any prior treatment (of any kind). MiXCR was used by TCRdb to re-call the PCR reads. The sample shows over 11,000 clones, roughly 28% of them seen only once. Sequencing was carried out using tumor tissue. The receptors shown here come from a female donor with papillary thyroid cancer or a benign thyroid nodule (not recorded which). Some clones in this sample may be carry-over from other donors' samples.

This clone was found a few times. This chain connects TRBV19 to TRBJ2-7, with D possibly being TRBD2 (5 bases). Trimming took off 1 base at V and 5 bases at J, with 9 bases between the two ends. CDR1 is LNHDA and CDR2 is SQIVND in the germline V gene (reference sequence). This CDR3 spans 13 amino acids. This CDR3 reads CASSIVHGDEQYF. The CDR3 DNA follows: TGTGCCAGTAGTATAGTGCACGGGGACGAGCAGTACTTC.

This clone was detected a few times. The chain combines TRBV6-2 or TRBV6-3 with TRBJ2-7, with D perhaps TRBD2 (5 bases). There are 15 residues in the CDR3. CDR1 and CDR2 (germline): MNHEY, SVGEGT. Trimming removed 0 bases from V and 4 bases from J, with 13 bases in between. CDR3 protein: CASSYSIQAGYEQYF. CDR3 nucleotides: TGTGCCAGCAGTTACTCGATCCAGGCGGGTTACGAGCAGTACTTC.

Within the sample, this clone is medium-sized (0.01 to 0.1%). V usage is TRBV18 and J usage is TRBJ1-5; D might be TRBD1 (5 bases). There are 17 residues in the CDR3. Germline V gene sequence: CDR1 KGHSH, CDR2 LQKENI. Trimming removed 2 bases from V and 4 bases from J, with 18 bases in between. CDR3 bases: TGTGCCAGCTCACCAGGCCAGTCCTCGGGGCGGAATCAGCCCCAGCATTTT. Residues: CASSPGQSSGRNQPQHF.

The sample holds a few counts of this clone. This CDR3 is CSARDPGAGRANTEAFF. CDR3 sequence (DNA): TGCAGTGCTAGAGATCCGGGGGCAGGTAGGGCCAACACTGAAGCTTTCTTT. The V and J genes are TRBV20-1 and TRBJ1-1, with a possible D match to TRBD1 (6 bases). CDR3 size: 17 residues. Germline lookup yields CDR1 DFQATT and CDR2 SNEGSKA (reference sequence). V lost 0 bases, J lost 2 bases, and 19 bases lay in between.

This clone was recorded many times. The V call is TRBV2, the J call TRBJ2-1, with D perhaps matching TRBD2 (6 bases). CDR1 SNHLY and CDR2 FYNNEI come from the germline V gene. The CDR3 spans 14 residues. The V gene lost 6 bases and the J gene lost 1 base, with 10 bases spanning the gap. The CDR3: CASRGAGSYNEQFF. The CDR3 DNA reads as TGTGCCAGCAGGGGAGCGGGTTCCTACAATGAGCAGTTCTTC. Full variable domain (remainder filled in from reference TRBV2 and TRBJ2-1): EPEVTQTPSHQVTQMGQEVILRCVPISNHLYFYWYRQILGQKVEFLVSFYNNEISEKSEIFDDQFSVERPDGSNFTLKIRSTKLEDSAMYFCASRGAGSYNEQFFGPGTRLTVL.

By share of the sample, this clone is medium-sized. The chain employs TRBV20-1 and TRBJ2-7, with 10 positions matching TRBD1. Looked up from germline, CDR1 is DFQATT and CDR2 is SNEGSKA (reference sequence). CDR3 size: 15 residues. V trimming: 6 bases; J trimming: 1 base; junction bases outside the gene matches: 9. For the CDR3, the DNA is TGCAGTGCGATACCCGGGACAGGGGATTCCTACGAGCAGTACTTC. Protein sequence: CSAIPGTGDSYEQYF.

CDR3 DNA: TGCAGTGCTACGCGGGGGGAAGATGAGCAGTTCTTC. The encoded protein is CSATRGEDEQFF. The rearrangement links TRBV20-1 to TRBJ2-1; TRBD2 matches at 8 bases. V gave up 4 bases and J gave up 8 bases; unmatched junction bases: 4. The germline CDR1 and CDR2 sequences are DFQATT and SNEGSKA (reference sequence). CDR3 size: 12 residues.

The rearrangement uses TRBV20-1 and TRBJ2-1; no reliable D call. Germline CDR1 reads DFQATT; CDR2 reads SNEGSKA (reference sequence). The CDR3 sequence is 11 residues long. The V end lost 3 bases, the J end lost 5 bases, and 5 bases lay between the germline ends. The CDR3 region has the DNA TGCAGTGCTAGTATACACAATGAGCAGTTCTTC. Its translation: CSASIHNEQFF.

The CDR3: CASSSYGEQYF. The DNA of the CDR3 is TGTGCCAGCAGCTCTTATGGCGAGCAGTACTTC. The rearrangement uses TRBV3-1 and TRBJ2-7; D is uncertain. CDR3 length: 11 amino acids. The germline V gene has CDR1 LGHDT and CDR2 YNNKEL (reference sequence). V was pared by 5 bases and J by 6 bases, with 8 bases between.

This chain links TRBV7-2 with TRBJ2-2; D not certain. The germline V gene has CDR1 SGHTA and CDR2 FQGNSA. This CDR3 comprises 15 residues. V gave up 7 bases and J gave up 3 bases, with 15 bases separating them. CDR3 in DNA: TGTGCCAGCACCCCTGTCGGGTTATACACCGGGGAGCTGTTTTTT. It specifies CASTPVGLYTGELFF.

The rearrangement joins TRBV4-1 to TRBJ1-2, with D possibly TRBD1 on 5 matching bases. Trimming took off 0 bases at V and 7 bases at J, with 15 bases between the two ends. Germline-derived CDR1 and CDR2 are MGHRA and YSYEKL. The CDR3 has 15 amino acids. The CDR3, as DNA: TGCGCCAGCAGCCAAGATCTGGCAGGGATCAGTGGCTACACCTTC. It yields the protein CASSQDLAGISGYTF.

This chain joins TRBV7-2 and TRBJ2-7; 7 positions match TRBD1. This CDR3 comprises 14 residues. Germline values: CDR1 SGHTA, CDR2 FQGNSA. The junction had 6 bases not matched to a gene; V was cut back by 5 bases and J by 2 bases. The CDR3 DNA is TGTGCCAGCAGCCCGACAGGGTCACCCTACGAGCAGTACTTC. Encoded protein: CASSPTGSPYEQYF.

This clone was found a few times. DNA of the CDR3: TGTGCCAGCAGTTTCTTGGGACAACGCTACGAGCAGTACTTC. This gives the protein CASSFLGQRYEQYF. This chain joins TRBV27 and TRBJ2-7; D perhaps matches TRBD1 (6 bases). V dropped 3 bases and J dropped 3 bases, with 12 bases sitting between them. Germline V gene sequence: CDR1 MNHEY, CDR2 SMNVEV (reference sequence). CDR3 length: 14 amino acids.

This clone was counted only a few times. This chain connects TRBV6-1 to TRBJ2-2; D unresolved. Germline lookup yields CDR1 MNHNS and CDR2 SASEGT. The CDR3 length is 13 residues. Trimming stripped 7 bases from V and 5 bases from J, with 11 bases between. CDR3: CASTLRGTGELFF. The CDR3 bases are TGTGCCAGCACCTTACGTGGGACCGGGGAGCTGTTTTTT.

This clone was seen only a few times. The chain's CDR3 is CAAQGTGDGGGYTF. The CDR3 DNA follows: TGTGCCGCCCAGGGGACAGGGGACGGCGGTGGCTACACCTTC. The chain recombines TRBV24-1 with TRBJ1-2; the match to TRBD1 covers 10 bases. The CDR3 runs to 14 residues. Trimming at V came to 12 bases and at J to 7 bases, leaving 13 bases not matched to a gene. The germline V gene encodes CDR1 KGHDR and CDR2 SFDVKD.